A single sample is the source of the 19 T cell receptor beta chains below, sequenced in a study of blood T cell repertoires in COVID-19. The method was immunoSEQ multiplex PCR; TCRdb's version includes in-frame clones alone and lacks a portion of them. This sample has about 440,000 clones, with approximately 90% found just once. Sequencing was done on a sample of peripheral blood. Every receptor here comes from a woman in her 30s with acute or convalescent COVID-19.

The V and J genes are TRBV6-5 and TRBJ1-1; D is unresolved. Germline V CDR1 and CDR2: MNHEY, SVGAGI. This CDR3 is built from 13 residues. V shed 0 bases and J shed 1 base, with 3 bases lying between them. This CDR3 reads CASSYSQNTEAFF. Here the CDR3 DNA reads TGTGCCAGCAGTTACTCCCAGAACACTGAAGCTTTCTTT.

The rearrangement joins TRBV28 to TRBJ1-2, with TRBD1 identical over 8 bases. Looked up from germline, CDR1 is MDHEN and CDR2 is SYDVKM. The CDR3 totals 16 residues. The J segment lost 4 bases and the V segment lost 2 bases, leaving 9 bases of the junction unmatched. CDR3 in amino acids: CASSLDVRGLSYGYTF. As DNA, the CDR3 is TGTGCCAGCAGTTTAGACGTCAGGGGGCTTAGCTATGGCTACACCTTC.

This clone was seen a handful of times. CDR3 DNA: TGCGCCAGCAGCTCTCCGGGACAGGGGGCGGCCGAGCAGTACTTC. Amino acid sequence: CASSSPGQGAAEQYF. The rearrangement joins TRBV5-1 to TRBJ2-7; 12 nucleotides match TRBD1. V lost 3 bases to trimming and J lost 6 bases; unmatched junction nucleotides: 7. The CDR3 runs 15 residues. CDR1 is SGHRS and CDR2 is YFSETQ in the germline V gene.

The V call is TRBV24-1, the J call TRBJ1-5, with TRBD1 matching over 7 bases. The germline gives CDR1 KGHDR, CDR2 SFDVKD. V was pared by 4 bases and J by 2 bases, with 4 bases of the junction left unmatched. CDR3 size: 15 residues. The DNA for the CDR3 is TGTGCCACCAGTGACAGAGGACAGGGCAATCAGCCCCAGCATTTT. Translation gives CATSDRGQGNQPQHF.

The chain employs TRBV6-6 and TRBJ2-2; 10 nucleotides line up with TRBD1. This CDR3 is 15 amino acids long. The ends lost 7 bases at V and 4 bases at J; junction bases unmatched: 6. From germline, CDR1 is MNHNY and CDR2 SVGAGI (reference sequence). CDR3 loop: CASMRTGGSTGELFF. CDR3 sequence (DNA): TGTGCCAGCATGCGGACAGGGGGTAGCACCGGGGAGCTGTTTTTT.

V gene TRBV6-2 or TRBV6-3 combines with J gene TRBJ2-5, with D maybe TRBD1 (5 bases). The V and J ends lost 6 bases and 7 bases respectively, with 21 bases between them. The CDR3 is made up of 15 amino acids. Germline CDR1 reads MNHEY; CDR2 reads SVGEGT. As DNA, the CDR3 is TGTGCCAGCAGCCTTGGAGTAGGGGCCTTGGGGACCCAGTACTTC. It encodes CASSLGVGALGTQYF.

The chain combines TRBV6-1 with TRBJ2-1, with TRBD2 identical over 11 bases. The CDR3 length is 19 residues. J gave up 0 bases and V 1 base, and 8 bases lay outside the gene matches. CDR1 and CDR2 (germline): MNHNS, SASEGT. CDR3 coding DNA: TGTGCCAGCAGTGAAGAGGAGACTAGCGGGGCGAGCTCCTACAATGAGCAGTTCTTC. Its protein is CASSEEETSGASSYNEQFF.

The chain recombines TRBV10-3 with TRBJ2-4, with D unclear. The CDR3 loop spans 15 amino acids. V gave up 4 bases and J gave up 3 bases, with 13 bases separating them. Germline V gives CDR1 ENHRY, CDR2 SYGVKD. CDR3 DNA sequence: TGTGCCATCAGTGCGCAGACTGGAGACAAAAACATTCAGTACTTC. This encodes CAISAQTGDKNIQYF.

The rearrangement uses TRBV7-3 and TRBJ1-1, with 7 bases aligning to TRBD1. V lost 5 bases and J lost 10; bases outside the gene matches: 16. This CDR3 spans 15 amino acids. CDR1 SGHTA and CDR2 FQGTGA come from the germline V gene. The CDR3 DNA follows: TGTGCCAGCAGCCTAGCCCACAGGGGTTGGGAAGGAGCTTTCTTT. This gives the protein CASSLAHRGWEGAFF.

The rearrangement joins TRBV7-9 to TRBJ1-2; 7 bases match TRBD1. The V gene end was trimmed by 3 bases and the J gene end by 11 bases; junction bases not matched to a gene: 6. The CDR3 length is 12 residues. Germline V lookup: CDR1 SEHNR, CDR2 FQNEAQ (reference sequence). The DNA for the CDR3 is TGTGCCAGCAGCTTGGGGACAGAGATTTACACCTTC. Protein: CASSLGTEIYTF.

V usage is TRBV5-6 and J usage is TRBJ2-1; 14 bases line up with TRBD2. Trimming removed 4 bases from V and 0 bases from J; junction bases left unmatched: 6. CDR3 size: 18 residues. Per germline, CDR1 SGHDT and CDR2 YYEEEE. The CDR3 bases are TGTGCCAGCAGCACGTGGACTAGCGGGGGGTTCTCCTACAATGAGCAGTTCTTC. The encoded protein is CASSTWTSGGFSYNEQFF.

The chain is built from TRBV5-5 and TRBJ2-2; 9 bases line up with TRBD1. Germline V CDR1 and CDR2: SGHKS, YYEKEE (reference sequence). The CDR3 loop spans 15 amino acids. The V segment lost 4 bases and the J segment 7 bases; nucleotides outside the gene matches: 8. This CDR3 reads CASSIWGQGDGELFF. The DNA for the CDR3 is TGTGCCAGCAGCATATGGGGACAGGGAGACGGGGAGCTGTTTTTT.

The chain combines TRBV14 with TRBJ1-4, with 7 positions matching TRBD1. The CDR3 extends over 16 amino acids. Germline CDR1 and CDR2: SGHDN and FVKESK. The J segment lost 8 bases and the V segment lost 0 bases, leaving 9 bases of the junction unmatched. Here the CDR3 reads CASSQDRTGRSEKLFF. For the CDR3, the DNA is TGTGCCAGCAGCCAAGACCGGACAGGTAGATCCGAAAAACTGTTTTTT.

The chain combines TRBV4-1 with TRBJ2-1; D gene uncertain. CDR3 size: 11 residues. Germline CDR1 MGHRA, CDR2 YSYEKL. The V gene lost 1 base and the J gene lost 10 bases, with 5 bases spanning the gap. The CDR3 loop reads CASSQGGEQFF. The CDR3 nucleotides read TGCGCCAGCAGCCAAGGAGGAGAGCAGTTCTTC.

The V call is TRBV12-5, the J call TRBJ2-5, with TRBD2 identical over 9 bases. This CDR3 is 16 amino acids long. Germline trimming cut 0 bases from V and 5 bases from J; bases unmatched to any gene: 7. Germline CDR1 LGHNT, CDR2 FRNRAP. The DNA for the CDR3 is TGTGCTAGTGGTTTGGTTGTGCGGGGGGGCCTTGAGACCCAGTACTTC. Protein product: CASGLVVRGGLETQYF.

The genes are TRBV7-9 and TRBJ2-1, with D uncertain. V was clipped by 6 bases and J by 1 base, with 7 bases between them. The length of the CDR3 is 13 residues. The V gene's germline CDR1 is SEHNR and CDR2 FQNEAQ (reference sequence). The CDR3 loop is CASSPSSYNEQFF. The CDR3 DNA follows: TGTGCCAGCAGTCCCTCTTCCTACAATGAGCAGTTCTTC.

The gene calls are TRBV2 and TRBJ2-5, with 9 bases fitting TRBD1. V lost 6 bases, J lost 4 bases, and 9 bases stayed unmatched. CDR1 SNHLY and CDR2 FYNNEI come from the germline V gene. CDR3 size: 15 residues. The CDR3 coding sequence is TGTGCCAGCAGCCTGGCCGGGACAGGGCGAGAGACCCAGTACTTC. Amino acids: CASSLAGTGRETQYF.

The CDR3: CASSLDSGGTGELFF. CDR3 bases: TGCGCCAGCAGTTTGGATAGCGGAGGCACCGGGGAGCTGTTTTTT. The chain recombines TRBV10-1 with TRBJ2-2; a weak D match, TRBD2 (6 bases). Germline V gene sequence: CDR1 WNHNN, CDR2 SYGVQD (reference sequence). Between the trimmed V and J ends, which lost 5 bases and 4 bases, there was a span of 14 bases. The CDR3 is 15 residues long.

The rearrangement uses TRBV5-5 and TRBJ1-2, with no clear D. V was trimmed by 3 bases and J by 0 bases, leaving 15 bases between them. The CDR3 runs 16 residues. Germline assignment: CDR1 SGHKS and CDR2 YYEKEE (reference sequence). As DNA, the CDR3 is TGTGCCAGCAGCTCGACCTACAGAGAAGCTAACTATGGCTACACCTTC. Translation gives CASSSTYREANYGYTF.